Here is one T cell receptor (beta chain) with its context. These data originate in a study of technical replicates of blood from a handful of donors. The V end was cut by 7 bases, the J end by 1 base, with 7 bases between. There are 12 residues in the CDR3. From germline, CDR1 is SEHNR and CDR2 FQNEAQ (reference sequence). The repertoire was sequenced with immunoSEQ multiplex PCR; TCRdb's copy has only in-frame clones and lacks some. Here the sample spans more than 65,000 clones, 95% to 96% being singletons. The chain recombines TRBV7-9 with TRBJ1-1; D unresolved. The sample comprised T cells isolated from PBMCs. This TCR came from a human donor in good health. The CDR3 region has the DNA TGTGCCAGCAAAATAGCGAACACTGAAGCTTTCTTT. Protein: CASKIANTEAFF.